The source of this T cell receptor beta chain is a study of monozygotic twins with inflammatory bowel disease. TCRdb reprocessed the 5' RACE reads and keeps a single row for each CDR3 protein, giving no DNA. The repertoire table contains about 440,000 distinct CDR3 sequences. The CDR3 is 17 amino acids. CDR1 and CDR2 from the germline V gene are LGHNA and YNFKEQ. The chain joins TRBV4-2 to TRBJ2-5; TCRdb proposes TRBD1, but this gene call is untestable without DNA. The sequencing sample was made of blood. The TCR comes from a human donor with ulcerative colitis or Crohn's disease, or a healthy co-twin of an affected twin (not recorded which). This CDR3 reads CASSQLVSGQDKETQYF.